This T cell receptor beta chain was observed in a study of cytomegalovirus exposure and HLA in healthy donors. This clone occurred once. What it binds is not known. V was trimmed by 4 bases and J by 7 bases, leaving 9 bases between them. Germline V gene sequence: CDR1 SGDLS, CDR2 YYNGEE. The CDR3 loop spans 11 amino acids. Overall study findings and caveats: The study recorded 150 to 200 TCR beta chains that were cytomegalovirus-associated. In a later analysis, donors in an Asian-associated ancestry cluster reportedly had fewer N-insertions in productive TCRs than the cohort mean. Per a prior analysis, the majority of TCR beta V segments were productive roughly 87% or roughly 30% of the time.

Amplification used 60 Vbeta primers and 13 Jbeta primers. The protocol was immunoSEQ multiplex PCR, while the TCRdb copy is restricted to in-frame clones and leaves out a portion. This sample has about 180,000 clones; 77% occur once, and the top ten carry approximately 1.5%. The sequence came from a woman aged 25 to 39 in good health and CMV-seropositive. The material sequenced was PBMCs. This chain links TRBV9 with TRBJ2-7; D may be TRBD2 (5 bases). For the CDR3, the DNA is TGTGCCAGCAGCTCCGGGGTGGAGCAGTACTTC. Amino acids: CASSSGVEQYF.